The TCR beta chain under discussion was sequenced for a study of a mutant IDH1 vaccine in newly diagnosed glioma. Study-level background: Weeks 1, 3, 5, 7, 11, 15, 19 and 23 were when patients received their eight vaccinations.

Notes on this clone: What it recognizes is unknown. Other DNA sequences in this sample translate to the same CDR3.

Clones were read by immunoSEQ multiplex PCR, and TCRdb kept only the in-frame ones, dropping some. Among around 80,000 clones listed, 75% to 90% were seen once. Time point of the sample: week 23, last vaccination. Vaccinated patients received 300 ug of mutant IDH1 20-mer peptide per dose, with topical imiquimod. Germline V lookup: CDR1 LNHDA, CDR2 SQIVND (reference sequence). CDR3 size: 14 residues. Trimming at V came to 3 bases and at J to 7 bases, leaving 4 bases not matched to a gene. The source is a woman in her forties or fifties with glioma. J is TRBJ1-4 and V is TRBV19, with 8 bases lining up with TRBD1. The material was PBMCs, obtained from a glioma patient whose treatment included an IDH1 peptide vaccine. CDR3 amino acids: CASSIQGASEKLFF. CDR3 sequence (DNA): TGTGCCAGTAGTATTCAGGGGGCGAGTGAAAAACTGTTTTTT.